The 25 T cell receptor beta chains below come from one sample, sequenced in a study of cytomegalovirus exposure and HLA in healthy donors. The PCR ran on 60 Vbeta and 13 Jbeta primers. Only in-frame clones appear in the TCRdb table, and some are missing; sequencing was by immunoSEQ multiplex PCR. The sample consists of about 120,000 clones, 74% of them appearing once. Sequencing was done on a sample of PBMCs. The receptors originated from a woman in her fifties or sixties in good health and CMV-seropositive.

The genes are TRBV19 and TRBJ2-1; tentative D call: TRBD2 (6 bases). This CDR3 is 13 amino acids long. Germline lookup yields CDR1 LNHDA and CDR2 SQIVND (reference sequence). The V gene lost 5 bases and the J gene lost 3 bases, with 8 bases spanning the gap. CDR3 sequence (DNA): TGTGCCAGTAGTTCGGGACTCTACAATGAGCAGTTCTTC. Protein product: CASSSGLYNEQFF.

In this sample, this clone turned up a few times. V gene TRBV7-2 combines with J gene TRBJ1-1, with TRBD1 as a possible D gene (5 bases). This CDR3 spans 15 amino acids. The germline V gene encodes CDR1 SGHTA and CDR2 FQGNSA. The germline V and J ends were trimmed by 5 bases and 3 bases, with 16 bases remaining between them. In DNA, the CDR3 is TGTGCCAGCAGCAGGATTCCCCAGGGTGACACTGAAGCTTTCTTT. Protein sequence: CASSRIPQGDTEAFF.

The V call is TRBV5-1, the J call TRBJ1-5; no clear D. The V end was cut by 0 bases, the J end by 4 bases, with 8 bases between. Germline CDR1 SGHRS, CDR2 YFSETQ. This CDR3 spans 14 amino acids. The CDR3 nucleotides read TGCGCCAGCAGCTTGGGGTCAGGAAATCAGCCCCAGCATTTT. This codes for CASSLGSGNQPQHF.

The table lists this clone with a count of one. The chain joins TRBV11-3 to TRBJ2-7; 10 bases are shared with TRBD1. V was pared by 4 bases and J by 3 bases, with 3 bases of the junction left unmatched. Germline lookup yields CDR1 SGHNT and CDR2 YENEEA. There are 14 residues in the CDR3. The CDR3 DNA reads as TGTGCCAGCAGCTCGCGGACAGGGGGCTACGAGCAGTACTTC. Protein: CASSSRTGGYEQYF.

The CDR3 loop reads CASSFTGNTEAFF. The CDR3 DNA follows: TGTGCCAGCAGCTTTACGGGAAACACTGAAGCTTTCTTT. The rearrangement uses TRBV11-3 and TRBJ1-1; D is uncertain. Per the germline V gene, CDR1 is SGHNT and CDR2 is YENEEA. The CDR3 contains 13 residues. Between the trimmed V and J ends, which lost 3 bases and 2 bases, there was a span of 7 bases.

CDR3 region: CASPEIYEQYF. DNA of the CDR3: TGTGCCAGCCCCGAGATCTACGAGCAGTACTTC. V usage is TRBV21-1 and J usage is TRBJ2-7; the table's D call, TRBD2, has no DNA check behind it. TRBV21-1 is a pseudogene segment. The length of the CDR3 is 11 residues.

This clone turned up a few times. The chain has TRBV27 and TRBJ1-1; no reliable D call. The CDR3 sequence is 15 residues long. CDR1 is MNHEY and CDR2 is SMNVEV in the germline V gene (reference sequence). V was pared by 3 bases and J by 1 base, with 12 bases between. DNA for the CDR3: TGTGCCAGCAGTTTCGAGGCCCGGGGGAACACTGAAGCTTTCTTT. Its protein product is CASSFEARGNTEAFF.

CDR3: CASSQGQGQPQHF. In DNA form, the CDR3 reads TGTGCCAGCAGCCAAGGTCAGGGGCAGCCCCAGCATTTT. The J gene is TRBJ1-5, the V gene TRBV4-2; a possible D gene is TRBD1 (6 bases). CDR1 LGHNA and CDR2 YNFKEQ come from the germline V gene. Trimming stripped 1 base from V and 7 bases from J, with 8 bases between. This CDR3 contains 13 residues.

V gene TRBV28 combines with J gene TRBJ1-2; 7 nucleotides agree with TRBD1. Germline values: CDR1 MDHEN, CDR2 SYDVKM. V lost 3 bases to trimming and J lost 3 bases; unmatched junction nucleotides: 1. The CDR3 is 13 amino acids. CDR3 residues: CASSFDRDYGYTF. The CDR3 DNA reads as TGTGCCAGCAGTTTTGACAGGGACTATGGCTACACCTTC.

V and J are TRBV2 and TRBJ2-5; 10 bases line up with TRBD2. The ends lost 2 bases at V and 4 bases at J; junction bases unmatched: 10. CDR3 length: 17 amino acids. Per the germline V gene, CDR1 is SNHLY and CDR2 is FYNNEI. This CDR3 is CASSEIPSGGFRETQYF. The CDR3 nucleotides read TGTGCCAGCAGTGAAATCCCTAGCGGGGGTTTCAGAGAGACCCAGTACTTC.

The genes are TRBV5-1 and TRBJ2-3, with TRBD2 as a possible D gene (6 bases). Germline CDR1 is SGHRS and CDR2 is YFSETQ. With 0 bases removed from V and 5 bases from J, the gap between germline ends came to 13 bases. This CDR3 is built from 15 residues. The CDR3 is CASSLEDYLRDTQYF. The CDR3 DNA sequence: TGCGCCAGCAGCTTGGAGGACTACCTCCGAGATACGCAGTATTTT.

This chain connects TRBV7-2 to TRBJ2-2; D not certain. The CDR3 loop spans 13 amino acids. Between the trimmed V and J ends, which lost 1 base and 7 bases, there was a span of 7 bases. Germline V gives CDR1 SGHTA, CDR2 FQGNSA. The CDR3 bases are TGTGCCAGCAGCTTAGGCGTCCGCGGGGAGCTGTTTTTT. Protein sequence: CASSLGVRGELFF. The full variable domain, with the rest looked up from reference TRBV7-2 and TRBJ2-2, is GAGVSQSPSNKVTEKGKDVELRCDPISGHTALYWYRQSLGQGLEFLIYFQGNSAPDKSGLPSDRFSAERTGGSVSTLTIQRTQQEDSAVYLCASSLGVRGELFFGEGSRLTVL.

This clone was counted only a few times. The chain links TRBV6-1 to TRBJ1-1, with D uncertain. The V and J ends lost 4 bases and 1 base respectively, with 7 bases between them. Germline CDR1 and CDR2: MNHNS and SASEGT. The CDR3 totals 13 residues. The CDR3, as DNA: TGTGCCAGCAGTGCCAGGCCGAACACTGAAGCTTTCTTT. This sequence encodes CASSARPNTEAFF.

This clone showed up just a few times. The chain is built from TRBV18 and TRBJ2-4; possible D gene TRBD1, 6 bases. V lost 2 bases to trimming and J lost 0 bases, with 8 bases between them. Per the germline V gene, CDR1 is KGHSH and CDR2 is LQKENI. The CDR3 has 15 residues. Here the CDR3 reads CASSPRTEAKNIQYF. For the CDR3, the DNA is TGTGCCAGCTCACCAAGGACAGAAGCCAAAAACATTCAGTACTTC.

This clone is a singleton in its sample. V and J are TRBV7-8 and TRBJ2-3, with 10 bases lining up with TRBD1. There are 15 residues in the CDR3. The trim removed 5 bases at V and 7 bases at J, leaving 9 bases unmatched. CDR1 and CDR2 (germline): SGHVS, FQNEAQ. The CDR3 region has the DNA TGTGCCAGCAGCAAGACAGGGGGCGCTGAGAATACGCAGTATTTT. This gives the protein CASSKTGGAENTQYF.

This chain uses TRBV4-2 with TRBJ1-5; TRBD1 might be the D (5 bases). Germline V gene sequence: CDR1 LGHNA, CDR2 YNFKEQ. The CDR3 is 15 amino acids. V lost 1 base and J 0 bases, leaving 7 bases between the germline ends. This chain's CDR3 is CASSQVQDSNQPQHF. Here the CDR3 DNA reads TGTGCCAGCAGCCAAGTACAGGATAGCAATCAGCCCCAGCATTTT.

This CDR3 reads CASSLGTSGNSSTGELFF. The CDR3 region has the DNA TGTGCCAGCAGCTTAGGTACTAGCGGGAATTCCAGCACCGGGGAGCTGTTTTTT. The gene calls are TRBV7-2 and TRBJ2-2, with 10 nucleotides matching TRBD2. Trimming took 1 base from V and 4 from J; bases not matched to a gene: 9. Looked up from germline, CDR1 is SGHTA and CDR2 is FQGNSA. The CDR3 consists of 18 residues.

V is TRBV6-5 and J is TRBJ2-7, with D possibly matching TRBD1 (6 bases). Looked up from germline, CDR1 is MNHEY and CDR2 is SVGAGI. The CDR3 is 12 residues long. Trimming pared 6 bases from V and 6 bases from J, leaving 12 bases between. In DNA form, the CDR3 reads TGTGCCAGCAGATCCACAGGGACCGAGCAGTACTTC. Translating gives CASRSTGTEQYF.

The chain combines TRBV10-3 with TRBJ2-1; 16 nucleotides agree with TRBD2. This CDR3 region has 18 residues. CDR1 is ENHRY and CDR2 is SYGVKD in the germline V gene. Trimming at V came to 10 bases and at J to 5 bases, leaving 14 bases not matched to a gene. CDR3 DNA: TGTGCCACCTCCGGGACTAGCGGGGGGGCCTTATACCACAATGAGCAGTTCTTC. Amino acid sequence: CATSGTSGGALYHNEQFF.

The chain joins TRBV30 to TRBJ1-3; D gene uncertain. V was shortened by 4 bases and J by 4 bases, with 8 bases between the two germline ends. Germline lookup yields CDR1 GTSNPN and CDR2 SVGIG (reference sequence). This CDR3 has 12 amino acids. DNA for the CDR3: TGTGCCTGGATCACTCTCGGAAACACCATATATTTT. Translating gives CAWITLGNTIYF.

The CDR3 nucleotides are TGTGCCAGCAGCCACCAATTCAGCTCCTACGAGCAGTACTTC. Encoded protein: CASSHQFSSYEQYF. The gene calls are TRBV4-2 and TRBJ2-7; no reliable D call. V dropped 3 bases and J dropped 0 bases, with 9 bases sitting between them. This CDR3 is 14 amino acids long. The germline CDR1 and CDR2 sequences are LGHNA and YNFKEQ.

The rearrangement links TRBV28 to TRBJ2-7, with 8 bases aligning to TRBD2. CDR1 and CDR2 (germline): MDHEN, SYDVKM. J gave up 5 bases and V 4 bases, and 16 bases lay outside the gene matches. This CDR3 has 17 amino acids. The CDR3 DNA follows: TGTGCCAGCAGTTCCACACCCCCCGGGACTAGATCAGACGAGCAGTACTTC. The encoded protein is CASSSTPPGTRSDEQYF.

J is TRBJ2-1 and V is TRBV4-1; TRBD2 matches at 13 bases. Germline assignment: CDR1 MGHRA and CDR2 YSYEKL. V trimming: 6 bases; J trimming: 4 bases; junction bases outside the gene matches: 12. The CDR3 length is 18 residues. CDR3 region: CASSGLAGVGGSYNEQFF. CDR3 sequence (DNA): TGCGCCAGCAGTGGACTAGCGGGAGTGGGTGGGTCTTACAATGAGCAGTTCTTC.

DNA for the CDR3: TGTGCCAGCAGTGACGGGGGTCGGACCTACGAGCAGTACTTC. Protein sequence: CASSDGGRTYEQYF. This chain links TRBV25-1 with TRBJ2-7; TRBD2 is a possible D gene (6 bases). V shed 3 bases and J shed 2 bases, with 11 bases lying between them. The CDR3 is made up of 14 amino acids. Germline assignment: CDR1 MGHDK and CDR2 SYGVNS.

This chain uses TRBV7-5 with TRBJ2-5; TRBD2, as called in the table, went unchecked against the DNA. TRBV7-5 is flagged as a pseudogene. The CDR3 is 11 amino acids. CDR3 in DNA: TGTGTCAGAAGCGAGGCAGAGACCCAGTACTTC. Its protein is CVRSEAETQYF.